This T cell receptor (beta chain) was profiled in a study of cytomegalovirus exposure and HLA in healthy donors (dated by TCRdb to the late 2010s). Some background on the complete study: An earlier analysis of some 600 of the donors reported about 260 Gb of sequence data and around 110 million unique TCR beta sequences obtained from about 170 million T cells. An early release covering more than 500 HLA-typed donors comprised about 300 gigabases of sequencing data and tens of millions of unique TCR sequences. Of the 300 to 500 genotyped donors, more than 75% were placed in the genetic ancestry cluster associated with self-reported Caucasian donors. The aim of the study was to test whether cataloging public T cell receptors could identify signatures of past pathogen exposure. Using immunosequencing, the study profiled T cell repertoires from 640 or so subjects and related those repertoires to cytomegalovirus serostatus. Along with the approximately 650-subject first cohort, a separate validation cohort of over 90 different subjects was used. High-throughput TCR immunosequencing, statistical association of individual TCRs with disease status, and machine learning were combined to predict cytomegalovirus infection status. In a later analysis, previously published TCR beta repertoires from hundreds of donors were re-analyzed and high-resolution HLA genotyping was added so that TCR occurrence patterns could be studied. In the later analysis, no new phenotypic data were used to find candidate immune exposures; instead, reliance was placed on TCR beta sequences and their occurrence across donors. An earlier analysis of 587 of the donors applied high-throughput TCR beta sequencing to assess whether each TCR beta V gene segment acted as functional or pseudogenic. Donor age, sex, ethnicity and CMV serostatus were collected together with the repertoire data. A later genetic analysis took genome-wide SNP genotypes for about three fifths of the 666 donors and used that subset as a discovery cohort. All discovery cohort repertoires had been generated on a single sequencing platform. HLA typing covered class I and class II loci at four-digit resolution. The number of donors typed differed by locus, with roughly 620-630 for A, B, C, DRB1 and DQB1, roughly 520 for DQA1, about 610 for DPA1, and around 430 for DPB1. Because of strong linkage in the cohort, five DR-DQ haplotypes were treated as single units for association and clustering. Across 398 genotyped donors of the cohort, an average of roughly 200,000 unique TCR beta nucleotide sequences per donor were sequenced, and roughly 20% of those sequences were non-productive. Overall study results and their limits: Most TCR sequences were seen in very few donors, while some public TCRs were found in many individuals. Because HLA typing was unavailable for some donors at each locus, only the typed subset was used in association tests. Immune exposure information for the cohort was limited to CMV serostatus. In a later analysis, the rate of TCR association differed among HLA loci, with DRB1 alleles having the most associated TCRs and HLA-C alleles having the fewest. A few of the identified cytomegalovirus-associated TCR beta chains were confirmed in vitro to be specific for cytomegalovirus antigens. A group of highly shared sequence variants was considered likely to be a technical artifact of the sequencing pipeline. A further reported finding was that TCR beta sequences accurately predicted the HLA-A and HLA-B alleles for most subjects in the first cohort. A total of 150 or so TCR beta chains were listed by the study as associated with cytomegalovirus. Some IMGT-functional V segments, including TRBV6-2 and TRBV6-3, could not be distinguished by the 87-base-pair reads and were therefore excluded. A later analysis found that HLA-associated TCR beta chains were more clonally expanded and had lower generation probabilities than equally common non-associated chains. A later analysis found that most CMV-associated TCR beta chains appeared HLA-restricted, with HLA associations seemingly driven largely by CMV exposure. Roughly uniform sequencing depth across donors was assumed in presence/absence analyses, although this assumption may not hold. Linkage disequilibrium might explain the correlated functional status among segregating V segments, but an unknown experimental factor could not be ruled out. In a later genetic analysis, a missense DCLRE1C variant was associated with V-gene and J-gene trimming of TCR beta chains, and the association was replicated in an independent cohort. In this cohort, only TCR beta chains were sequenced, and detectable features were limited by the absence of alpha or paired-chain data. In a later genetic analysis, fewer N-insertions in productive TCRs were reported among donors in an Asian-associated ancestry cluster than the approximately 710-donor mean. Specific HLA alleles were associated with 18,000 or so TCR beta sequences at a false discovery rate of 0.05 in a later analysis. Approximately 16 rarely observed V segments, including chromosome 9 orphons, were excluded from the earlier analysis of about 500 of the donors because counts were too low. According to a later analysis, parvovirus B19, influenza, CMV and Epstein-Barr virus appeared linked to several top co-occurrence clusters. The authors suggested that the approach could potentially be extended to other disease states and immunological phenotypes. When HLA alleles, especially DR and DQ, strongly co-occurred, attributing TCR associations to individual alleles was difficult. Cytomegalovirus status was reported to be diagnosed by the classifier with high specificity and sensitivity in both the original and validation cohorts. An earlier analysis of roughly 570 of the donors showed that most TCR beta V segments appeared in productive rearrangements either about 87% or about 30% of the time, which broadly matched IMGT annotations.

CDR1 and CDR2 (SGDLS, YYNGEE) derive from the germline V gene. The CDR3, from cysteine to phenylalanine, totals 15 residues. Of all the DNA, just the CDR3 is kept, 45 bases in frame from base 1. V is reduced by 1 base and J by 6 bases, leaving a spacing of 15 bases between them. Receptor libraries were prepared by the immunoSEQ multiplex PCR assay. For the multiplex PCR, a mixture combining 60 forward primers for TCR Vbeta segments and 13 reverse primers for TCR Jbeta segments was used. The CDR3 region of rearranged TCR beta genes was amplified from genomic DNA with a multiplex PCR assay. Amplified TCR beta libraries were sequenced as 87-base-pair reads on the Illumina HiSeq System. Turning to the authors' computational methods: Across the 500 to 850 repertoires, a later analysis counted some 81 million unique TCR beta chains, about 10 million of which were shared by at least two donors. Raw reads were error-corrected and collapsed into unique sequences with a nearest-neighbor algorithm that merged closely related sequences to remove PCR and sequencing errors. To assign V, D and J gene segments, CDR3 sequences were aligned to IMGT reference sequences. Each retained sequence needed at least a six-nucleotide match to both a V gene segment and a J gene segment. A rearrangement counted as productive if the CDR3 had no stop codons and remained in frame with V and J, and every other rearrangement counted as non-productive. Following IMGT convention, CDR3 was defined as the stretch from the second conserved V-encoded cysteine to the conserved J-encoded phenylalanine. In an earlier analysis of more than 550 of the donors, sequences lacking an unambiguous match to a single V gene segment were excluded. In an earlier analysis of 587 of the donors, V segments were called functional above 56.7% productive rearrangements and were called segregating when the between-donor standard deviation exceeded 5%. To diagnose cytomegalovirus status from the catalog of TCR beta chain sequences, a statistical classification framework was built. V and J gene assignment, in a later analysis, came from comparing TCR nucleotide sequences with IMGT/GENE-DB human TR gene sequences. In a later analysis, CDR3 sequences and most-parsimonious VDJ recombination scenarios were assigned using the TCRdist pipeline. In a later analysis, each TCR beta chain was defined by its CDR3 amino acid sequence together with its V-gene family, and reads lacking a unique V-gene family were excluded. As a way to deal with suspected cross-contamination and a sequencing artifact, a later analysis dropped approximately 590 nucleotide sequences that were highly shared and had low generation probability. A later analysis calculated a clonal expansion index for each public chain from normalized within-repertoire ranks of inferred template counts. A later analysis computed generation probabilities with a VDJ recombination model fitted to out-of-frame rearrangements, and checked the results against IGoR. Hypergeometric tests were used in a later analysis to score TCR-TCR, TCR-HLA and TCR-CMV co-occurrence, with a repertoire-size bias correction applied to the TCR pairs. To estimate false discovery rates, a later analysis permuted the HLA or CMV assignments 20 times. In a later analysis, co-occurring TCRs were grouped using DBSCAN, with TCRdist sequence similarity added in when clustering inside HLA-allele-positive subsets. Co-occurrence clustering excluded repertoires with fewer than 30,000 or more than 120,000 public chains, plus five with anomalous nucleotide sharing. TCRdb provides this immuneACCESS table in a form limited to in-frame rearrangements. Some clones are lacking; in checked studies, under half of them reflect an unresolved V gene, and why the rest are absent is not known. From that table come the V and J calls and clone size; the DNA was used to work out D and trimming. The sample includes under 200,000 clones, with approximately 83% observed a single time. The ten top clones hold about a tenth of the sample.

As concerns this clone: No cognate antigen has been identified for it. No per-base quality is available; no much larger clone lies one base away. Different DNA sequences within this sample yield the same CDR3.

The cohort comprised several hundred healthy bone marrow donors. At the time of sampling, all cohort members were nominally healthy, though unrecorded immune exposures were likely present. The donor was CMV seropositive and was included in the group of 250 to 300 seropositive cohort members. Every donor gave a peripheral blood sample, and the peripheral blood mononuclear cells from that sample were used for TCR beta sequencing. The Qiagen DNeasy Blood Extraction Kit was used to extract genomic DNA from the blood cell samples. The sequenced sample consisted of PBMCs. The V and J segments used are TRBV9 and TRBJ2-3; the D gene remains uncertain. The TCR comes from a man between 18 and 29 years old in good health and CMV-seropositive. At the DNA level, the sequence is TGTGCCAGCAGCGTATCTGACTTCTACACGGATACGCAGTATTTT. Translated, it reads CASSVSDFYTDTQYF.